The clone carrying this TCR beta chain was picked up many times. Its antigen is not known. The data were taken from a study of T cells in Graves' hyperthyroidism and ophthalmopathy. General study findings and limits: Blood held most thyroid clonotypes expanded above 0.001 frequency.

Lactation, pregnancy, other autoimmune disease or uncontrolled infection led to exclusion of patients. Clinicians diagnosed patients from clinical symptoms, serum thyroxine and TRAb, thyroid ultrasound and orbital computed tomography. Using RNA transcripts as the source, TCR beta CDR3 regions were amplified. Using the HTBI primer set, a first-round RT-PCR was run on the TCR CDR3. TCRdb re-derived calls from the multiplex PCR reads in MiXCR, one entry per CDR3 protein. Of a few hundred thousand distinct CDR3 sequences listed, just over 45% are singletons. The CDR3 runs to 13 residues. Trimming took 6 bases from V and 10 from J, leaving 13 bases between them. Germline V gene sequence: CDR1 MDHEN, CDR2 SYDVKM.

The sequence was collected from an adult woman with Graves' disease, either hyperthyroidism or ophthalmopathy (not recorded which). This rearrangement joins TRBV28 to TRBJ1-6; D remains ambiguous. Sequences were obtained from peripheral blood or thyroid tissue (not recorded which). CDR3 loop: CASRLGMESPLHF. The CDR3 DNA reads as TGTGCCAGCAGGTTGGGCATGGAATCACCCCTCCACTTT.